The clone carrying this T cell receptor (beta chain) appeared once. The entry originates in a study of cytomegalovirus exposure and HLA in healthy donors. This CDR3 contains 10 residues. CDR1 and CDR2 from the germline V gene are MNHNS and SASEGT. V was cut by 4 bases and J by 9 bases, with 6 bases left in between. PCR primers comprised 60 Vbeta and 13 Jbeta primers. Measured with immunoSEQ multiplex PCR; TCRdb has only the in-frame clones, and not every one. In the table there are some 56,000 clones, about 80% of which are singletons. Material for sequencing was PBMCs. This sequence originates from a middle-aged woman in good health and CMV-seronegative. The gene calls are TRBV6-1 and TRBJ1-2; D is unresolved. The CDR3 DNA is TGTGCCAGCAGTGTCGAGAGCTACACCTTC. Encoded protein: CASSVESYTF.